The clone carrying this T cell receptor beta chain has just a few counts. Its target is not known. The CDR3 runs 14 residues. After removal of 9 bases from V and 8 bases from J, the junction contained 15 bases not matched to a gene. The germline CDR1 and CDR2 sequences are MNHEY and SMNVEV (reference sequence). The data were taken from a study of cytomegalovirus exposure and HLA in healthy donors. With 60 Vbeta and 13 Jbeta primers, the PCR was carried out. Using immunoSEQ multiplex PCR, the repertoire was profiled, and TCRdb retains in-frame clones only, with some absent. The sample carries about 140,000 clones, roughly 79% recorded once. Study observations and caveats: Most subjects had HLA-A and HLA-B alleles reportedly predicted accurately by TCR beta sequences. Looking again later, the authors saw that most CMV-associated TCR beta chains seemed HLA-restricted. A later analysis revealed that TCR association rates differed between HLA loci, peaking at DRB1 and bottoming out at HLA-C.

Sequencing input: PBMCs. The chain recombines TRBV27 with TRBJ1-2, with TRBD1 matching 7 bases. The TCR was taken from a woman in her 30s in good health and CMV-seronegative. CDR3 DNA sequence: TGTGCCAGTTCTTGGGCAGGGGGGATGGGAGGCTACACCTTC. Its protein product is CASSWAGGMGGYTF.